This T cell receptor (beta chain) was recorded in a study of T cell changes during pregnancy in multiple sclerosis. The method was immunoSEQ multiplex PCR; TCRdb's version includes in-frame clones alone and lacks a portion of them. The repertoire includes tens of thousands of clones, just under 95% of them detected once, and just under 2% sits in the top ten. The CDR3 covers 12 residues. Germline V gene data show CDR1 as LNHDA and CDR2 as SQIVND (reference sequence). This clone was recorded once. An end of the junction differs from the germline gene, which may be a read error. This chain uses TRBV19 with TRBJ1-3; maybe TRBD1 (6 bases). The sequences come from peripheral blood, collected in the second trimester of pregnancy. The origin of this receptor is a female donor with multiple sclerosis, enrolled in a pregnancy study. This CDR3 reads CASSPRGGGLHF. The CDR3 DNA reads as TGTGCCAGTAGTCCTCGGGGCGGGGGGCTGCATTTT. Complete variable domain (other parts from reference TRBV19 and TRBJ1-3): DGGITQSPKYLFRKEGQNVTLSCEQNLNHDAMYWYRQDPGQGLRLIYYSQIVNDFQKGDIAEGYSVSREKKESFPLTVTSAQKNPTAFYLCASSPRGGGLHFGEGSWLTVV.